The sample holds one count of the clone carrying this T cell receptor (beta chain). The data derive from a study of blood T cell repertoires in COVID-19. The CDR3 sequence is 14 residues long. Trimming pared 0 bases from V and 3 bases from J, leaving 10 bases between. Germline V CDR1 and CDR2: SGHRS, YFSETQ. Produced via immunoSEQ multiplex PCR; TCRdb's table is partial and in-frame only. The sample has more than 75,000 clones; approximately 80% are singletons. The chain uses TRBV5-1 and TRBJ2-7; possibly TRBD1 for D (5 bases). The source material was peripheral blood. The clonotype comes from a human donor in a cohort sampled during active COVID-19. The CDR3 region is CASSLAGHLYEQYF. CDR3 in DNA: TGCGCCAGCAGCTTGGCAGGACACCTCTACGAGCAGTACTTC.